This T cell receptor beta chain is drawn from a study of shared clonotypes between healthy human individuals. TCRdb's copy holds only in-frame clones and misses some; the assay was immunoSEQ multiplex PCR. In the table there are nearly 750,000 clones, 72% of which are singletons. The CDR3 is 17 amino acids. V was shortened by 1 base and J by 1 base, with 14 bases between the two germline ends. The sample consisted of memory CD4+ T cells sorted from blood. Subset of the sample: CD45RA-negative fraction. The chain uses TRBV23-1 and TRBJ2-4; D remains ambiguous. TRBV23-1 is assigned to the ORF class and has an uncertain function. The sequence was obtained from a woman in her 30s in good health. CDR3 DNA sequence: TGCGCCAGCAGTCAATGCCCCAGGTTACTCGCCAAAAACATTCAGTACTTC. Amino acid sequence: CASSQCPRLLAKNIQYF.